Each of the 24 T cell receptor beta chains below was sequenced from the same sample in a study of control samples from healthy donors and cancer patients. Measured with immunoSEQ multiplex PCR; TCRdb has only the in-frame clones, and not every one. The sample shows roughly 76,000 clones, 93% of them seen only once. The sample consisted of PBMCs. The origin of the receptors is a woman in her thirties or forties with lung cancer.

V gene TRBV6-5 combines with J gene TRBJ1-1; a possible D gene is TRBD1 (6 bases). The CDR3 covers 12 residues. Trimming left V 5 bases short and J 5 bases short, with 9 bases between. Germline assignment: CDR1 MNHEY and CDR2 SVGAGI. This CDR3 reads CASSKRGTEAFF. The CDR3 DNA sequence: TGTGCCAGCAGTAAAAGGGGGACTGAAGCTTTCTTT.

This chain joins TRBV12-5 and TRBJ2-7; D gene ambiguous. Germline CDR1 LGHNT, CDR2 FRNRAP. V lost 1 base, J lost 7 bases, and 11 bases lay in between. This CDR3 is built from 13 residues. CDR3 amino acids: CASGLAGQGEQYF. In DNA form, the CDR3 reads TGTGCTAGTGGTTTGGCGGGTCAAGGAGAGCAGTACTTC.

This chain uses TRBV6-1 with TRBJ1-5, with 7 bases identical to TRBD1. V was clipped by 4 bases and J by 2 bases; unmatched bases: 11. This CDR3 comprises 17 residues. The germline V gene has CDR1 MNHNS and CDR2 SASEGT. DNA for the CDR3: TGTGCCAGCAGTGGGGGACAGACCCGAGGGGGCAATCAGCCCCAGCATTTT. This translates into CASSGGQTRGGNQPQHF.

This chain connects TRBV19 to TRBJ1-4, with D unclear. The length of the CDR3 is 12 residues. Deletions cut 6 bases from V and 7 bases from J, with 9 bases between. Germline assignment: CDR1 LNHDA and CDR2 SQIVND (reference sequence). The CDR3, as DNA: TGTGCCAGTAGCTTCCTTGGTGAAAAACTGTTTTTT. Amino acid sequence: CASSFLGEKLFF.

This chain joins TRBV10-1 and TRBJ2-3; 9 bases agree with TRBD2. Trimming at V came to 4 bases and at J to 3 bases, leaving 5 bases not matched to a gene. This CDR3 has 15 amino acids. CDR1 is WNHNN and CDR2 is SYGVQD in the germline V gene (reference sequence). CDR3 in DNA: TGCGCCAGCAGTGCTGGCGGGGGGGGTACAGATACGCAGTATTTT. It codes for CASSAGGGGTDTQYF.

This chain connects TRBV7-2 to TRBJ2-7; 8 positions agree with TRBD1. CDR3 length equals 15 residues. Germline V CDR1 and CDR2: SGHTA, FQGNSA. V was clipped by 4 bases and J by 2 bases; unmatched bases: 7. In nucleotides, the CDR3 is TGTGCCAGCAGCTACGGGACAGGCGTTCCCTACGAGCAGTACTTC. Its translation: CASSYGTGVPYEQYF.

The chain employs TRBV7-2 and TRBJ2-4, with a possible D match to TRBD1 (6 bases). Germline CDR1 SGHTA, CDR2 FQGNSA. The CDR3 consists of 18 residues. With 5 bases removed from V and 2 bases from J, the gap between germline ends came to 22 bases. The CDR3 DNA sequence: TGTGCCAGCAGCCCCCAACAGGGTTCCATCGTGACCAAAAACATTCAGTACTTC. It specifies CASSPQQGSIVTKNIQYF.

Concerning this clone: This CDR3 is also generated by other DNA sequences in the sample. The chain is built from TRBV5-1 and TRBJ2-5; D remains unclear. Germline V gene sequence: CDR1 SGHRS, CDR2 YFSETQ. The ends were cut back, 4 bases at V and 1 base at J, with 2 bases in the middle. CDR3 length equals 11 residues. DNA for the CDR3: TGCGCCAGCAGCCTCCAAGAGACCCAGTACTTC. Translated, it gives CASSLQETQYF.

V is TRBV12-3 or TRBV12-4 and J is TRBJ1-6, with D unclear. Trimming cost V 2 bases and J 7 bases, with 3 bases left between them. The CDR3 sequence is 12 residues long. The CDR3 spells CASSLRNSPLHF. The CDR3 DNA reads TGTGCCAGCAGTTTAAGGAATTCACCCCTCCACTTT.

The rearrangement links TRBV3-1 (or the pseudogene TRBV3-2) to TRBJ2-7, with no clear D. Trimming removed 0 bases from V and 2 bases from J, with 8 bases in between. Germline-derived CDR1 and CDR2 are LGHDT and YNNKEL (reference sequence). The CDR3 loop spans 14 amino acids. As DNA, the CDR3 is TGTGCCAGCAGCCAAGATTACCCCACCTACGAGCAGTACTTC. Its protein product is CASSQDYPTYEQYF.

V usage is TRBV9 and J usage is TRBJ1-2, with 8 positions matching TRBD1. Germline V gene sequence: CDR1 SGDLS, CDR2 YYNGEE. The CDR3 length is 15 residues. The trim removed 0 bases at V and 4 bases at J, leaving 5 bases unmatched. The CDR3 DNA reads TGTGCCAGCAGCGTAGAGCGCAGGGGGCCCTATGGCTACACCTTC. As protein: CASSVERRGPYGYTF.

A few counts support this clone. V gene TRBV5-1 combines with J gene TRBJ1-1; D possibly corresponds to TRBD1 (5 bases). CDR1 SGHRS and CDR2 YFSETQ come from the germline V gene. There are 13 residues in the CDR3. Trimming shortened V by 4 bases and J by 2 bases, and 9 bases separated the two germline ends. CDR3 region: CASSTGGNTEAFF. The DNA for the CDR3 is TGCGCCAGCAGCACGGGGGGTAACACTGAAGCTTTCTTT.

On this clone itself: Its ends do not fully match the called genes, so a read error is possible. The chain is built from TRBV7-7 and TRBJ1-1; no reliable D call. Germline CDR1 and CDR2: SSHAT and FNYEAQ (reference sequence). This CDR3 has 13 amino acids. The CDR3 protein is CASSLTGSTEAFF. The CDR3 region has the DNA TGTGCTAGCAGCTTAACGGGAAGCACTGAAGCTTTCTTT.

This clone was observed a few times. V gene TRBV6-5 combines with J gene TRBJ1-4, with D unresolved. CDR1 and CDR2 from the germline V gene are MNHEY and SVGAGI. V was cut by 4 bases and J by 2 bases, with 11 bases left in between. The CDR3 has 15 amino acids. CDR3 in DNA: TGTGCCAGCAGTTCAGACTATCCCACTAATGAAAAACTGTTTTTT. It yields the protein CASSSDYPTNEKLFF.

The chain has TRBV29-1 and TRBJ2-5; D is perhaps TRBD1 (6 bases). Germline CDR1 SQVTM, CDR2 ANQGSEA. V lost 0 bases, J lost 0 bases, and 11 bases lay in between. This CDR3 spans 15 amino acids. CDR3 protein: CSVEDRGQYQETQYF. The CDR3 bases are TGCAGCGTTGAAGATAGAGGACAGTACCAAGAGACCCAGTACTTC.

The V and J genes are TRBV28 and TRBJ1-2; TRBD1 is a possible D gene (5 bases). The CDR3 totals 12 residues. V was pared by 7 bases and J by 4 bases, with 10 bases between. The V gene's germline CDR1 is MDHEN and CDR2 SYDVKM. The CDR3 DNA sequence: TGTGCCAGCATTGACAGTGTCTATGGCTACACCTTC. Protein sequence: CASIDSVYGYTF.

This chain links TRBV9 with TRBJ1-1, with 7 positions matching TRBD1. Germline CDR1 is SGDLS and CDR2 is YYNGEE. This CDR3 comprises 16 residues. With V trimmed by 2 bases and J by 1 base, 8 bases remained unmatched. The CDR3 DNA reads as TGTGCCAGCAGCGTCCATTCCGGGACAGCGAACACTGAAGCTTTCTTT. Translation: CASSVHSGTANTEAFF.

This rearrangement joins TRBV5-6 to TRBJ2-7; D not resolved. Trimming pared 3 bases from V and 7 bases from J, leaving 14 bases between. The germline CDR1 and CDR2 sequences are SGHDT and YYEEEE. The CDR3 contains 13 residues. The CDR3, as DNA: TGTGCCAGCAGCTCCACCCTCATGGGGGAGCAGTACTTC. The encoded protein is CASSSTLMGEQYF.

The chain uses TRBV15 and TRBJ2-7, with 7 bases aligning to TRBD1. The CDR3 has 15 residues. With V trimmed by 0 bases and J by 2 bases, 4 bases remained unmatched. Germline V lookup: CDR1 LNHNV, CDR2 YYDKDF (reference sequence). This CDR3 is CATSRDQTGPYEQYF. The CDR3 nucleotides read TGTGCCACCAGCAGAGATCAGACAGGGCCCTACGAGCAGTACTTC.

The chain is built from TRBV7-8 and TRBJ2-7, with D possibly being TRBD1 or TRBD2 (7 bases each). Trimming cost V 5 bases and J 2 bases, with 19 bases left between them. The CDR3 extends over 16 amino acids. From germline, CDR1 is SGHVS and CDR2 FQNEAQ. The DNA for the CDR3 is TGTGCCAGCAGCCGTTACGACAGGGAGGGAACCTACGAGCAGTACTTC. The encoded protein is CASSRYDREGTYEQYF. Variable domain in full (rest from reference TRBV7-8 and TRBJ2-7): GAGVSQSPRYKVAKRGQDVALRCDPISGHVSLFWYQQALGQGPEFLTYFQNEAQLDKSGLPSDRFFAERPEGSVSTLKIQRTQQEDSAVYLCASSRYDREGTYEQYFGPGTRLTVT.

This chain connects TRBV9 to TRBJ1-2; 12 nucleotides match TRBD1. V lost 4 bases and J lost 10; bases outside the gene matches: 5. The CDR3 has 13 residues. CDR1 is SGDLS and CDR2 is YYNGEE in the germline V gene. This chain's CDR3 is CASSTGTGGDYTF. The CDR3 DNA sequence: TGTGCCAGCAGCACCGGGACAGGGGGCGACTACACCTTC.

The V gene is TRBV29-1, the J gene TRBJ1-2, with D perhaps TRBD1 (6 bases). From germline, CDR1 is SQVTM and CDR2 ANQGSEA. The CDR3 is made up of 14 amino acids. The germline V and J ends were trimmed by 1 base and 7 bases, with 16 bases remaining between them. DNA for the CDR3: TGCAGCGTTGAAGTGACAGGAGAATCGGGTGGCTACACCTTC. It is translated as CSVEVTGESGGYTF.

The chain has TRBV13 and TRBJ1-5; no clear D gene. Germline assignment: CDR1 PRHDT and CDR2 FYEKMQ (reference sequence). Trimming left V 5 bases short and J 0 bases short, with 2 bases between. The CDR3 is 12 residues long. This CDR3 reads CASSRSNQPQHF. The CDR3 DNA sequence: TGTGCCAGCAGCCGTAGCAATCAGCCCCAGCATTTT.

The chain uses TRBV6-5 and TRBJ1-3, with 7 bases aligning to TRBD1. The CDR3 consists of 15 residues. The V gene end was trimmed by 6 bases and the J gene end by 0 bases; junction bases not matched to a gene: 5. The germline gives CDR1 MNHEY, CDR2 SVGAGI. The CDR3 is CASSITGDSGNTIYF. CDR3 coding DNA: TGTGCCAGCAGCATTACAGGGGACTCTGGAAACACCATATATTTT.